This T cell receptor (beta chain) was found in a study of T cell responses to AZD1222 COVID-19 vaccine. Sequencing used immunoSEQ multiplex PCR; TCRdb keeps in-frame clones, though not all of them. The data show around 94,000 clones, over 75% seen once. Germline CDR1 and CDR2: KGHDR and SFDVKD. Trimming removed 5 bases at V and 0 bases at J, with 14 bases between. This CDR3 has 16 residues. Findings of the study overall: Sampling that yielded the repertoires occurred only after the peak T cell response.

Comment on this clone: The target antigen is unknown.

Specimen: peripheral blood, collected on day 0 of AZD1222 vaccination. This TCR was sampled from an adult in good health. The chain combines TRBV24-1 with TRBJ2-3, with D unresolved. The CDR3 sequence is CATSVRAESSTDTQYF. DNA of the CDR3: TGTGCCACCAGTGTTCGGGCGGAGTCTAGCACAGATACGCAGTATTTT.